This is a list of T cell receptor beta chains from one sample in a study of cytomegalovirus exposure and HLA in healthy donors. The method was immunoSEQ multiplex PCR; TCRdb's version includes in-frame clones alone and lacks a portion of them. The sample yields about 120,000 clones, approximately 80% seen once. Input material: PBMCs. These receptors were obtained from a man aged 50-59 years in good health and CMV-seronegative. Each CDR3 is given with its conserved first and last residue. D genes are given only for firm matches. Size tells how often a clone was seen (once, few, many) or the class of an expanded clone, and some rows leave it out.

clone_size,d_call,v_call,j_call,cdr3_aa,cdr3_nt
-,-,TRBV5-4,TRBJ2-7,CASSLAGSSYEQYF,TGTGCCAGCAGCTTGGCTGGGAGTTCCTACGAGCAGTACTTC
-,-,TRBV7-9,TRBJ2-3,CASSLALRGYDTDTQYF,TGTGCCAGCAGCTTAGCCCTTAGGGGGTACGACACAGATACGCAGTATTTT
-,-,TRBV5-1,TRBJ1-2,CASSLDRFNYGYTF,TGCGCCAGCAGCTTGGACAGATTTAACTATGGCTACACCTTC
-,-,TRBV20-1,TRBJ1-5,CSVGGEAAQHF,TGCAGTGTCGGGGGTGAAGCTGCCCAGCATTTT
-,-,TRBV10-1,TRBJ1-3,CASSDPGSTIYF,TGCGCCAGCAGTGACCCGGGGAGCACCATATATTTT
-,TRBD1,TRBV9,TRBJ1-4,CASSASGQGHEKLFF,TGTGCCAGCAGCGCCTCGGGACAGGGTCATGAAAAACTGTTTTTT
-,-,TRBV29-1,TRBJ1-1,CSVGQDTEAFF,TGCAGCGTTGGACAGGACACTGAAGCTTTCTTT
-,-,TRBV12-1,TRBJ2-6,CASSLRQGGGANVLTF,TGTGCCAGCAGCTTACGCCAGGGCGGTGGGGCCAACGTCCTGACTTTC
-,-,TRBV6-5,TRBJ2-1,CASRRREEQFF,TGTGCCAGCAGGCGGAGGGAGGAGCAGTTCTTC
-,TRBD1,TRBV29-1,TRBJ1-1,CSVNTQGGTEAFF,TGCAGCGTGAACACTCAGGGGGGCACTGAAGCTTTCTTT
-,-,TRBV7-3,TRBJ2-1,CASSFAPTYNEQFF,TGTGCCAGCAGCTTCGCGCCCACGTACAATGAGCAGTTCTTC
-,-,TRBV7-9,TRBJ2-7,CASSAGQWPYEQYF,TGTGCCAGCAGCGCGGGACAGTGGCCCTACGAGCAGTACTTC
-,TRBD1,TRBV9,TRBJ1-2,CASSVETGGAYGYTF,TGTGCCAGCAGCGTAGAGACAGGGGGCGCCTATGGCTACACCTTC
-,TRBD1,TRBV19,TRBJ2-7,CASSIAGRGTGPYEQYF,TGTGCCAGTAGTATAGCGGGAAGGGGGACAGGGCCCTACGAGCAGTACTTC
-,-,TRBV19,TRBJ2-1,CASSILVTYNEQFF,TGTGCCAGTAGTATACTAGTCACATATAATGAGCAGTTCTTC
-,TRBD1,TRBV6-5,TRBJ1-4,CASSADRGVEKLFF,TGTGCCAGCAGTGCGGACAGGGGGGTCGAAAAACTGTTTTTT
once,-,TRBV4-1,TRBJ2-1,CASSQGRTLYNEQFF,TGCGCCAGCAGCCAAGGACGGACACTTTACAATGAGCAGTTCTTC
-,-,TRBV11-2,TRBJ2-3,CASSFSSSDTQYF,TGTGCCAGCAGCTTCTCGTCTAGCGATACGCAGTATTTT
-,-,TRBV5-1,TRBJ1-1,CASSLVPKGGTEAFF,TGCGCCAGCAGCTTGGTCCCGAAGGGAGGAACTGAAGCTTTCTTT
-,-,TRBV7-2,TRBJ2-2,CASSLLQMNTGELFF,TGTGCCAGCAGCTTACTGCAGATGAACACCGGGGAGCTGTTTTTT
-,-,TRBV7-2,TRBJ2-7,CASSKRTPPYEQYF,TGTGCCAGCAGCAAGAGGACACCACCCTACGAGCAGTACTTC
-,TRBD2,TRBV5-8,TRBJ2-5,CASSPGLAGEETQYF,TGTGCCAGCAGCCCGGGACTAGCGGGGGAAGAGACCCAGTACTTC
-,-,TRBV15,TRBJ2-7,CATSRDMDRGFLGQYF,TGTGCCACCAGCAGAGATATGGACAGAGGTTTTTTAGGGCAGTACTTC
-,TRBD1,TRBV4-3,TRBJ1-5,CASSQDLQGAHQPQHF,TGCGCCAGCAGCCAAGACCTACAGGGGGCGCATCAGCCCCAGCATTTT
-,TRBD2,TRBV5-1,TRBJ2-1,CASSPQQTSGRGNEQFF,TGCGCCAGCAGCCCTCAGCAGACTAGCGGGAGGGGGAATGAGCAGTTCTTC
once,-,TRBV4-2,TRBJ2-7,CASSQVAGRVLEQYF,TGTGCCAGCAGCCAAGTCGCGGGTAGGGTCCTCGAGCAGTACTTC
-,TRBD2,TRBV5-1,TRBJ2-7,CASSPSGRPDYEQYF,TGCGCCAGCAGCCCTAGCGGGAGGCCTGACTACGAGCAGTACTTC
-,-,TRBV28,TRBJ2-3,CASMGSSDTQYF,TGTGCCAGCATGGGCTCGTCAGATACGCAGTATTTT
once,-,TRBV4-2,TRBJ1-1,CASSQGGLRTEAFF,TGTGCCAGCAGCCAAGGAGGGCTCCGCACTGAAGCTTTCTTT
-,TRBD2,TRBV27,TRBJ2-3,CASGTSAPNTQYF,TGTGCCAGCGGAACTAGCGCCCCGAATACGCAGTATTTT
-,-,TRBV7-2,TRBJ2-5,CASSLLGIETQYF,TGTGCCAGCAGCTTGCTAGGCATCGAGACCCAGTACTTC
once,-,TRBV7-2,TRBJ2-2,CASSLFRTYTGELFF,TGTGCCAGCAGCCTCTTTAGGACATACACCGGGGAGCTGTTTTTT
-,TRBD2,TRBV5-1,TRBJ2-7,CASSLEAGHPPEQYF,TGCGCCAGCAGCTTGGAAGCGGGGCATCCGCCCGAGCAGTACTTC
-,TRBD1,TRBV5-6,TRBJ2-7,CASSSSGTDYEQYF,TGTGCCAGCAGCTCCTCCGGGACAGACTACGAGCAGTACTTC
few,-,TRBV12-2,TRBJ2-5,CASRFRGSGGAETQYF,TGTGCAAGTCGCTTTAGAGGTAGCGGGGGGGCAGAGACCCAGTACTTC
-,-,TRBV7-9,TRBJ1-2,CSSSLAGVSGVYGYTF,TGTTCCAGCAGCTTAGCCGGGGTCTCGGGTGTATATGGCTACACCTTC
-,TRBD2,TRBV18,TRBJ2-1,CASSPPWTSGVNEQFF,TGTGCCAGCTCACCACCATGGACTAGCGGGGTCAATGAGCAGTTCTTC
-,-,TRBV27,TRBJ1-2,CASSLEGNYGYTF,TGTGCCAGCAGTTTAGAGGGAAACTATGGCTACACCTTC
-,-,TRBV6-1,TRBJ1-4,CASSVSVGREEKLFF,TGTGCCAGCAGTGTATCAGTGGGGAGGGAGGAAAAACTGTTTTTT
-,-,TRBV10-3,TRBJ2-7,CAISEGPYEQYF,TGTGCCATCAGTGAGGGCCCTTACGAGCAGTACTTC
few,-,TRBV6-6,TRBJ2-2,CASSRGNTGELFF,TGTGCCAGCTCAAGAGGAAACACCGGGGAGCTGTTTTTT
-,-,TRBV11-1,TRBJ2-7,CASSLALRGHYEQYF,TGTGCCAGCAGCTTAGCGCTTCGGGGTCACTACGAGCAGTACTTC
-,TRBD1,TRBV6-5,TRBJ1-2,CASSYRGQGDYGYTF,TGTGCCAGCAGTTACAGGGGACAGGGGGACTATGGCTACACCTTC
few,-,TRBV30,TRBJ1-5,CAWSVGGGDQPQHF,TGTGCCTGGAGTGTGGGGGGGGGCGATCAGCCCCAGCATTTT
-,TRBD2,TRBV7-6,TRBJ2-3,CASSSERGGGTDTQYF,TGTGCCAGCAGCTCGGAGCGGGGCGGGGGCACAGATACGCAGTATTTT
once,TRBD2,TRBV5-6,TRBJ2-5,CASSLVAGGLVQYF,TGTGCCAGCAGCTTAGTAGCGGGAGGGTTGGTCCAGTACTTC